This T cell receptor beta chain emerged from a study of blood T cell repertoires in COVID-19. The CDR3 is 15 amino acids. Assay: immunoSEQ multiplex PCR; the TCRdb copy retains only in-frame clones and omits some. The sample lists over 250,000 clones, around 90% occurring once. Sequenced material: PBMCs or T cells enriched from blood (not recorded which). The TCR originated in a woman aged 18-35 years who had recovered from COVID-19. The rearrangement links TRBV21-1 to TRBJ1-6. TRBV21-1 is marked as a pseudogene. The CDR3 nucleotides are TGTGCCAGCAGCAAAACGGGGGGGGGCAATTCACCCCTCCACTTT. It is translated as CASSKTGGGNSPLHF.